Here is one T cell receptor (beta chain) with its context. Germline V gene data show CDR1 as KGHSH and CDR2 as LQKENI. Between the trimmed V and J ends, which lost 2 bases and 2 bases, there was a span of 22 bases. CDR3 length equals 18 residues. Data came from immunoSEQ multiplex PCR; TCRdb stores just in-frame clones and leaves some out. The sample holds about 40,000 clones, more than 70% seen once. This sample was included in a study of lymphopenia after photon versus proton radiotherapy. The source of this sequence is a woman in her 70s with pancreatic cancer. Some clones in this sample may be carry-over from other donors' samples. The chain carries TRBV18 and TRBJ2-7; D might be TRBD1 (6 bases). Sequencing used peripheral blood, obtained from a patient treated with proton-based radiotherapy. CDR3 sequence: CASSPSGHSPYLTYEQYF. For the CDR3, the DNA is TGTGCCAGCTCACCATCGGGACACTCGCCATACCTGACCTACGAGCAGTACTTC. Variable domain in full (rest from reference TRBV18 and TRBJ2-7): NAGVMQNPRHLVRRRGQEARLRCSPMKGHSHVYWYRQLPEEGLKFMVYLQKENIIDESGMPKERFSAEFPKEGPSILRIQQVVRGDSAAYFCASSPSGHSPYLTYEQYFGPGTRLTVT.